Detailed here is one T cell receptor beta chain. Which antigen it targets is not known. One base away there is no much larger clone; base qualities are not given. TCRbeta CDR3 regions were amplified from genomic DNA using the immunoSEQ Assay, a bias-controlled multiplex PCR. As for the authors' bioinformatics: Within the assay, amplification of reference gene primers was used to estimate how many nucleated cells each sample contained. Sequence reads were collapsed and filtered to measure the absolute abundance of every unique TCRbeta CDR3 rearrangement. For each sample, productive Simpson clonality was calculated as the square root of Simpson's diversity index over productive rearrangements. This immuneACCESS table, as held by TCRdb, lists in-frame sequences with V and J called but not all clones. Of the missing ones, under half trace to an unresolved V gene in checked studies; the others have no known cause. V, J and clone size were drawn from that table, and D and trimming were deduced from the DNA. The sample data list fewer than 200,000 clones, and approximately 90% of these were observed just once. The ten biggest clones cover around a fifth of the sample.

Each collaborating institution followed its own protocols to collect whole blood in K2EDTA tubes. For TCRbeta analysis, collaborators shipped samples in one of three forms: frozen whole blood, isolated PBMCs, or DNA extracted from either of those sample types. This specimen comes from a study of blood T cell repertoires in COVID-19 (dated by TCRdb to the early 2020s). A note on the overall study: Samples from collaborators originated in the United States, Italy and Spain and spanned both the acute and convalescent phases of COVID-19. The material from the prospective study consisted of cDNA or gDNA derived from T cells, B-cell-depleted T cells, or PBMCs. The dataset comprised deeply sampled blood TCRbeta repertoires from subjects exposed to, actively infected with, or recovered from COVID-19. The repertoires were made available in a free public database intended to serve as a resource for research on the immune response to SARS-CoV-2. Samples came from the ongoing ImmuneRACE study (first 160 participants) plus 1,254 subjects from 6 global collaborators. Sample metadata almost always included a de-identified subject ID, COVID-19 status, age in years and sex. Where available, HLA class I and class II types were taken from metadata supplied by the sample provider and were not determined by assay-based typing.

The paper's findings and limits, for the study overall: Clinical and demographic metadata were provided uncurated, with the amount varying by source and participant.

V trim: 4 bases; J trim: 5 bases; unmatched bases: 6. The CDR3 sequence holds 15 residues, the cysteine and phenylalanine included. The DNA shown is the 45-base CDR3, in frame from base 1. CDR1 and CDR2, looked up from the germline V gene (reference sequence), are SEHNR and FQNEAQ. This sequence was found in a man aged 60 to 69 with active or convalescent COVID-19. The sequence joins TRBV7-9 to TRBJ1-5, with 9 middle bases fitting TRBD1. Sample: peripheral blood. DNA sequence: TGTGCCAGCAGCTCTTCGGGGGACAGGGATCAGCCCCAGCATTTT. Its product reads: CASSSSGDRDQPQHF.